The 10 T cell receptor beta chains below come from one sample, sequenced in a study of T cells in Graves' hyperthyroidism and ophthalmopathy. RNA transcripts yielded amplified TCR beta CDR3 regions. RT-PCR in the first round (using the HTBI primer set) targeted the TCR CDR3. Via MiXCR, TCRdb re-called the multiplex PCR reads, giving one row per CDR3 protein. The repertoire holds 250,000 or so distinct CDR3 sequences, with about a sixth as singletons. Sequenced sample: blood. These receptors were obtained from a woman under 30 with Graves' ophthalmopathy.

This clonotype was seen ten or more times. This chain joins TRBV13 and TRBJ2-3; 7 bases are a match to TRBD2. V was clipped by 3 bases and J by 2 bases; unmatched bases: 11. CDR1 is PRHDT, CDR2 FYEKMQ, per germline (reference sequence). The CDR3 extends over 17 amino acids. The CDR3 sequence is CASSFLQPGLLTDTQYF. CDR3 coding DNA: TGTGCCAGCAGCTTCTTACAACCGGGACTACTCACAGATACGCAGTATTTT. Drawing the rest from reference TRBV13 and TRBJ2-3, the complete variable domain is AAGVIQSPRHLIKEKRETATLKCYPIPRHDTVYWYQQGPGQDPQFLISFYEKMQSDKGSIPDRFSAQQFSDYHSELNMSSLELGDSALYFCASSFLQPGLLTDTQYFGPGTRLTVL.

The table lists this clonotype with a few counts. The CDR3 DNA follows: TGCAGTGTGGAGACAGGGACGGTGAATGAGCAGTTCTTC. It is translated as CSVETGTVNEQFF. The J gene is TRBJ2-1, the V gene TRBV20-1, with TRBD1 matching over 7 bases. The V segment lost 7 bases and the J segment 7 bases; nucleotides outside the gene matches: 10. The CDR3 is made up of 13 amino acids. Germline V gives CDR1 DFQATT, CDR2 SNEGSKA (reference sequence).

This clonotype was recorded many times. The V and J genes are TRBV9 and TRBJ2-3; 7 bases match TRBD2. The germline gives CDR1 SGDLS, CDR2 YYNGEE. Germline trimming cut 2 bases from V and 5 bases from J; bases unmatched to any gene: 14. CDR3 length: 17 amino acids. The CDR3 is CASSVSLSGAEVDTQYF. As DNA, the CDR3 is TGTGCCAGCAGCGTTTCACTCAGCGGGGCCGAGGTAGATACGCAGTATTTT.

This clonotype has at least ten counts. The chain is built from TRBV7-8 and TRBJ1-1, with a tentative D call TRBD1 (6 bases). Germline CDR1 is SGHVS and CDR2 is FQNEAQ. V shed 5 bases and J shed 6 bases, with 10 bases lying between them. This CDR3 comprises 12 residues. This CDR3 is CASSQGFSEAFF. CDR3 bases: TGTGCCAGCAGCCAGGGGTTTTCTGAAGCTTTCTTT.

This clonotype has at least ten counts. The chain couples TRBV11-2 to TRBJ2-7, with D uncertain. Trimming removed 2 bases from V and 2 bases from J, with 7 bases in between. This CDR3 spans 13 amino acids. Looked up from germline, CDR1 is SGHAT and CDR2 is FQNNGV. In nucleotides, the CDR3 is TGTGCCAGCAGCTTAAGTAGGACCTACGAGCAGTACTTC. Translation: CASSLSRTYEQYF.

Many counts were recorded for this clonotype. This sequence joins TRBV5-1 and TRBJ2-5, with TRBD2 matching over 11 bases. There are 15 residues in the CDR3. Looked up from germline, CDR1 is SGHRS and CDR2 is YFSETQ. The ends lost 3 bases at V and 6 bases at J; junction bases unmatched: 7. CDR3 in DNA: TGCGCCAGCAGCTCCGGACTAGCGGGTATACAGACCCAGTACTTC. This encodes CASSSGLAGIQTQYF.

This clonotype was observed many times. This rearrangement joins TRBV5-6 to TRBJ2-2; 7 bases map to TRBD1. CDR1 is SGHDT and CDR2 is YYEEEE in the germline V gene. The CDR3 runs 15 residues. V gave up 0 bases and J gave up 7 bases; unmatched junction bases: 6. The CDR3 DNA follows: TGTGCCAGCAGCTTGGGCACAGGGGTCATCGGGGAGCTGTTTTTT. Translated, it gives CASSLGTGVIGELFF.

This clonotype was recorded many times. This sequence joins TRBV7-2 and TRBJ2-3; D uncertain. This CDR3 has 15 amino acids. Germline V gene data show CDR1 as SGHTA and CDR2 as FQGNSA. V lost 1 base, J lost 0 bases, and 8 bases lay in between. The CDR3 protein is CASSLGASSTDTQYF. The CDR3 DNA reads TGTGCCAGCAGCTTAGGGGCGAGTAGCACAGATACGCAGTATTTT.

The sample holds many counts of this clonotype. The rearrangement uses TRBV7-2 and TRBJ2-1; tentative D call: TRBD2 (5 bases). There are 13 residues in the CDR3. Trimming stripped 5 bases from V and 5 bases from J, with 10 bases between. CDR1 is SGHTA, CDR2 FQGNSA, per germline. CDR3 sequence reads: CASSVGLDNEQFF. The CDR3 region has the DNA TGTGCCAGCAGCGTCGGACTGGACAATGAGCAGTTCTTC. The full variable domain, completed using reference TRBV7-2 and TRBJ2-1, is GAGVSQSPSNKVTEKGKDVELRCDPISGHTALYWYRQSLGQGLEFLIYFQGNSAPDKSGLPSDRFSAERTGGSVSTLTIQRTQQEDSAVYLCASSVGLDNEQFFGPGTRLTVL.

This clonotype was picked up many times. This rearrangement joins TRBV7-9 to TRBJ2-7; weak D call: TRBD1 (5 bases). This CDR3 spans 17 amino acids. V was trimmed by 6 bases and J by 0 bases, leaving 21 bases between them. Germline values: CDR1 SEHNR, CDR2 FQNEAQ (reference sequence). CDR3 loop: CASSVSWGEVNSYEQYF. The CDR3 DNA reads TGTGCCAGCAGTGTAAGTTGGGGCGAAGTGAACTCCTACGAGCAGTACTTC. Drawing the rest from reference TRBV7-9 and TRBJ2-7, the complete variable domain is DTGVSQNPRHKITKRGQNVTFRCDPISEHNRLYWYRQTLGQGPEFLTYFQNEAQLEKSRLLSDRFSAERPKGSFSTLEIQRTEQGDSAMYLCASSVSWGEVNSYEQYFGPGTRLTVT.